These 28 T cell receptor beta chains were sequenced from one sample in a study of blood T cell repertoires in COVID-19. The protocol was immunoSEQ multiplex PCR, while the TCRdb copy is restricted to in-frame clones and leaves out a portion. Altogether 140,000 or so clones are present, about 79% being singletons, with the ten largest covering over 2.5%. The sequenced sample was peripheral blood. The source is an elderly woman with acute or convalescent COVID-19.

The genes are TRBV7-3 and TRBJ2-7, with D possibly TRBD1 on 6 matching bases. The CDR3 runs 15 residues. V lost 2 bases and J 4 bases, leaving 15 bases between the germline ends. Looked up from germline, CDR1 is SGHTA and CDR2 is FQGTGA. CDR3 protein: CASSLGTGMGYEQYF. For the CDR3, the DNA is TGTGCCAGCAGCTTAGGTACAGGGATGGGTTACGAGCAGTACTTC.

The genes are TRBV3-1 (or the pseudogene TRBV3-2) and TRBJ2-1; D might be TRBD1 (6 bases). Germline CDR1 LGHDT, CDR2 YNNKEL (reference sequence). The CDR3 covers 14 residues. V shed 4 bases and J shed 8 bases, with 15 bases lying between them. Here the CDR3 reads CASSPTGTIDEQFF. DNA of the CDR3: TGTGCCAGCAGCCCTACCGGGACAATCGATGAGCAGTTCTTC.

The J gene is TRBJ1-4, the V gene TRBV19; TRBD1 matches at 10 bases. After removal of 5 bases from V and 6 bases from J, the junction contained 6 bases not matched to a gene. Germline V gene lookup returns CDR1 LNHDA and CDR2 SQIVND (reference sequence). The CDR3 has 15 amino acids. DNA for the CDR3: TGTGCCAGTAGTCCTTGGACAGGGGGTGATGAAAAACTGTTTTTT. Protein sequence: CASSPWTGGDEKLFF.

The V and J genes are TRBV5-1 and TRBJ2-2; D may be TRBD1 (6 bases). V was cut by 0 bases and J by 7 bases, with 13 bases left in between. CDR1 is SGHRS, CDR2 YFSETQ, per germline. The CDR3 extends over 15 amino acids. This CDR3 reads CASSLAAGADGELFF. The DNA of the CDR3 is TGCGCCAGCAGCTTGGCCGCAGGGGCTGACGGGGAGCTGTTTTTT.

The CDR3 sequence is CASSFGGHIQYF. The CDR3 region has the DNA TGTGCCAGCAGTTTCGGGGGACACATTCAGTACTTC. This chain links TRBV12-3 or TRBV12-4 with TRBJ2-4, with D possibly TRBD2 on 6 matching bases. V was clipped by 3 bases and J by 8 bases, with 8 bases between them. The CDR3 contains 12 residues.

The rearrangement links TRBV19 to TRBJ1-5, with D possibly being TRBD1 (6 bases). V gave up 3 bases and J gave up 5 bases, with 17 bases separating them. CDR1 and CDR2 (germline): LNHDA, SQIVND (reference sequence). The CDR3 has 16 amino acids. CDR3 region: CASSMAGAQHHQPQHF. DNA for the CDR3: TGTGCCAGTAGTATGGCGGGGGCTCAGCACCATCAGCCCCAGCATTTT.

The chain joins TRBV5-1 to TRBJ1-1; 8 positions match TRBD1. The CDR3 is 17 residues long. In germline, CDR1 is SGHRS, CDR2 YFSETQ. V shed 5 bases, J shed 2 bases, and the junction held 14 bases outside the gene matches. This CDR3 reads CASRPTDRGWRNTEAFF. The CDR3 nucleotides read TGCGCCAGCAGACCTACCGACAGGGGTTGGCGTAACACTGAAGCTTTCTTT.

V usage is TRBV5-1 and J usage is TRBJ2-7, with TRBD1 matching 9 bases. Germline V gene data show CDR1 as SGHRS and CDR2 as YFSETQ. This CDR3 spans 16 amino acids. Trimming cost V 4 bases and J 2 bases; bases outside gene matches: 10. The CDR3 nucleotides read TGCGCCAGCAGCGTTGCGTGGGACAGGGTTCCCTACGAGCAGTACTTC. Protein: CASSVAWDRVPYEQYF.

The rearrangement joins TRBV20-1 to TRBJ2-1; a possible D gene is TRBD2 (5 bases). Germline V lookup: CDR1 DFQATT, CDR2 SNEGSKA (reference sequence). The CDR3 is 11 residues long. Trimming cost V 7 bases and J 8 bases, with 12 bases left between them. The CDR3 bases are TGCAGTGTAACAGCGGCAGATGAGCAGTTCTTC. Amino acids: CSVTAADEQFF.

The chain carries TRBV2 and TRBJ2-5; TRBD2 matches at 9 bases. The CDR3 has 16 residues. Germline values: CDR1 SNHLY, CDR2 FYNNEI. V dropped 1 base and J dropped 1; count of bases not matched to a gene: 4. The CDR3 region has the DNA TGTGCCAGCAGTGAAGAGGGCGGGGGGGTCCAAGAGACCCAGTACTTC. This encodes CASSEEGGGVQETQYF.

The chain uses TRBV7-2 and TRBJ1-6; D is unclear. The CDR3 is 16 amino acids. The ends were cut back, 2 bases at V and 5 bases at J, with 13 bases in the middle. Germline V gene lookup returns CDR1 SGHTA and CDR2 FQGNSA. Here the CDR3 reads CASSLNGLLNNSPLHF. The CDR3 DNA reads TGTGCCAGCAGCTTAAATGGACTACTAAATAATTCACCCCTCCACTTT. Variable domain in full (rest from reference TRBV7-2 and TRBJ1-6): GAGVSQSPSNKVTEKGKDVELRCDPISGHTALYWYRQSLGQGLEFLIYFQGNSAPDKSGLPSDRFSAERTGGSVSTLTIQRTQQEDSAVYLCASSLNGLLNNSPLHFGNGTRLTVT.

The chain couples TRBV10-2 to TRBJ2-7; D is undetermined. The germline gives CDR1 WSHSY, CDR2 SAAADI. The ends were cut back, 3 bases at V and 1 base at J, with 13 bases in the middle. CDR3 length: 15 amino acids. CDR3 protein: CASSESPSYSYEQYF. The CDR3 coding sequence is TGCGCCAGCAGTGAATCCCCGAGCTATTCCTACGAGCAGTACTTC.

The chain is built from TRBV11-3 and TRBJ2-7, with TRBD2 matching 10 bases. Per the germline V gene, CDR1 is SGHNT and CDR2 is YENEEA. V trimming: 7 bases; J trimming: 1 base; junction bases outside the gene matches: 13. The CDR3 is made up of 17 amino acids. The CDR3 spells CASTTASGGCGSYEQYF. DNA for the CDR3: TGTGCCAGCACCACTGCTAGCGGGGGCTGCGGGTCCTACGAGCAGTACTTC. Using reference TRBV11-3 and TRBJ2-7 for the parts outside the CDR3, the full variable domain is EAGVVQSPRYKIIEKKQPVAFWCNPISGHNTLYWYLQNLGQGPELLIRYENEEAVDDSQLPKDRFSAERLKGVDSTLKIQPAELGDSAVYLCASTTASGGCGSYEQYFGPGTRLTVT.

The chain combines TRBV18 with TRBJ2-4, with TRBD1 matching 7 bases. Unmatched junction bases numbered 11, after V lost 3 bases and J lost 0 bases. The CDR3 loop spans 18 amino acids. Germline V gene sequence: CDR1 KGHSH, CDR2 LQKENI. CDR3: CASSPRGTAQLAKNIQYF. In DNA form, the CDR3 reads TGTGCCAGCTCACCGCGAGGGACAGCTCAATTAGCCAAAAACATTCAGTACTTC.

The rearrangement links TRBV2 to TRBJ1-2; D possibly corresponds to TRBD1 (6 bases). The germline V gene encodes CDR1 SNHLY and CDR2 FYNNEI. CDR3 length: 13 amino acids. V lost 6 bases, J lost 10 bases, and 18 bases lay in between. In nucleotides, the CDR3 is TGTGCCAGCAGAGACGATCGACAGGAGTCCTACACCTTC. Its protein is CASRDDRQESYTF.

This clone turned up a few times. The gene calls are TRBV10-1 and TRBJ1-1; no firm D call. The CDR3 runs 12 residues. Germline assignment: CDR1 WNHNN and CDR2 SYGVQD (reference sequence). Trimming removed 6 bases at V and 4 bases at J, with 9 bases between. Here the CDR3 reads CASSRGSTEAFF. CDR3 coding DNA: TGCGCCAGCAGCCGCGGGTCCACTGAAGCTTTCTTT.

The chain joins TRBV9 to TRBJ1-6, with TRBD1 identical over 7 bases. The CDR3 is made up of 16 amino acids. V was pared by 3 bases and J by 5 bases, with 8 bases of the junction left unmatched. Per the germline V gene, CDR1 is SGDLS and CDR2 is YYNGEE. CDR3 DNA: TGTGCCAGCAGCGCCCGGGACAGCCAGAATAATTCACCCCTCCACTTT. Encoded protein: CASSARDSQNNSPLHF. Filled out from reference TRBV9 and TRBJ1-6, the complete variable domain reads DSGVTQTPKHLITATGQRVTLRCSPRSGDLSVYWYQQSLDQGLQFLIQYYNGEERAKGNILERFSAQQFPDLHSELNLSSLELGDSALYFCASSARDSQNNSPLHFGNGTRLTVT.

This rearrangement joins TRBV9 to TRBJ1-3; D is possibly TRBD1 (5 bases). CDR3 length equals 17 residues. Germline CDR1 reads SGDLS; CDR2 reads YYNGEE. Trimming pared 4 bases from V and 3 bases from J, leaving 20 bases between. The CDR3 protein is CASSLTTTGGVGNTIYF. Here the CDR3 DNA reads TGTGCCAGCAGCCTAACCACAACGGGAGGGGTTGGAAACACCATATATTTT.

This clone was observed a few times. The CDR3 DNA reads as TGTGCCAGCAGCCCTACAGGGGGCAACTATGGCTACACCTTC. Its translation is CASSPTGGNYGYTF. The rearrangement joins TRBV7-2 to TRBJ1-2; 9 positions agree with TRBD1. From germline, CDR1 is SGHTA and CDR2 FQGNSA. The CDR3 is 14 amino acids. J gave up 2 bases and V 5 bases, and 3 bases lay outside the gene matches.

The chain employs TRBV7-9 and TRBJ1-2, with 7 bases matching TRBD1. After removal of 5 bases from V and 7 bases from J, the junction contained 13 bases not matched to a gene. Germline CDR1 is SEHNR and CDR2 is FQNEAQ (reference sequence). CDR3 length: 15 residues. The CDR3 loop reads CASSPIQAGGIGYTF. As DNA, the CDR3 is TGTGCCAGCAGCCCTATCCAGGCAGGGGGAATTGGCTACACCTTC.

The rearrangement links TRBV24-1 to TRBJ1-2, with a possible D match to TRBD1 (5 bases). Germline V lookup: CDR1 KGHDR, CDR2 SFDVKD. The CDR3 runs 11 residues. V dropped 2 bases and J dropped 10 bases, with 7 bases sitting between them. The CDR3 here is CATSDSTDYTF. CDR3 nucleotides: TGTGCCACCAGTGATTCGACAGACTACACCTTC.

The chain joins TRBV4-2 to TRBJ2-5, with 8 bases fitting TRBD2. V was pared by 5 bases and J by 4 bases, with 9 bases of the junction left unmatched. The CDR3 sequence is 15 residues long. Germline lookup yields CDR1 LGHNA and CDR2 YNFKEQ. The CDR3 DNA reads as TGTGCCAGCAGCTCTCCGGGACTAGGGGGAGAGACCCAGTACTTC. This codes for CASSSPGLGGETQYF.

The chain is built from TRBV6-6 and TRBJ1-1, with D possibly being TRBD1 (6 bases). The length of the CDR3 is 14 residues. The V and J ends lost 4 bases and 0 bases respectively, with 9 bases between them. Germline CDR1 is MNHNY and CDR2 is SVGAGI (reference sequence). The CDR3 spells CASSSRQVNTEAFF. The CDR3 DNA follows: TGTGCCAGCAGTTCCAGACAGGTGAACACTGAAGCTTTCTTT.

J is TRBJ2-1 and V is TRBV29-1; 7 positions agree with TRBD1. V lost 1 base, J lost 4 bases, and 10 bases stayed unmatched. Per the germline V gene, CDR1 is SQVTM and CDR2 is ANQGSEA. This CDR3 comprises 16 residues. DNA of the CDR3: TGCAGCGTTGAAGCTTCCAACAGGGGAACGTACAATGAGCAGTTCTTC. It yields the protein CSVEASNRGTYNEQFF.

This rearrangement joins TRBV4-2 to TRBJ2-1, with 13 bases aligning to TRBD2. V lost 1 base, J lost 5 bases, and 2 bases stayed unmatched. Germline values: CDR1 LGHNA, CDR2 YNFKEQ. The CDR3 length is 16 residues. For the CDR3, the DNA is TGTGCCAGCAGCCAAGTGACTAGCGGGGGGCACAATGAGCAGTTCTTC. As protein: CASSQVTSGGHNEQFF.

V gene TRBV2 combines with J gene TRBJ1-4; 10 nucleotides line up with TRBD1. The CDR3 has 16 amino acids. CDR1 is SNHLY, CDR2 FYNNEI, per germline. Trimming removed 5 bases from V and 8 bases from J; junction bases left unmatched: 11. Written as DNA, the CDR3 is TGTGCCAGCAGTAGAAGACAGGGGGCGGCGGGAGAAAAACTGTTTTTT. Its protein is CASSRRQGAAGEKLFF.

V gene TRBV7-9 combines with J gene TRBJ1-6; 7 positions match TRBD1. V was clipped by 5 bases and J by 10 bases; unmatched bases: 11. The CDR3 is made up of 15 amino acids. Germline-derived CDR1 and CDR2 are SEHNR and FQNEAQ (reference sequence). The CDR3 coding sequence is TGTGCCAGCAGCCCCAACAGACAGGGTCGGTCACCCCTCCACTTT. Protein: CASSPNRQGRSPLHF.

CDR3 sequence (DNA): TGCGCCAGCAGATTAAACACCGGGGAGCTGTTTTTT. Amino acids: CASRLNTGELFF. This rearrangement joins TRBV5-1 to TRBJ2-2; D uncertain. Germline-derived CDR1 and CDR2 are SGHRS and YFSETQ. Trimming stripped 5 bases from V and 2 bases from J, with 4 bases between. The CDR3 spans 12 residues.